This T cell receptor (beta chain) is from a study of blood T cells in healthy people across ages. General study points: Donors of long life had a larger count of naive CD4+ cells and greater diversity than aged donors. A roughly linear fall in TCR beta diversity per million T cells was seen with increasing age.

The CDR3 has 16 amino acids. Trimming at V came to 1 base and at J to 4 bases, leaving 7 bases not matched to a gene. The germline V gene encodes CDR1 SGHAT and CDR2 FQNNGV. Alongside a J-beta primer mix, a sample-barcoded 5' primer served in a second PCR lasting about 7 to 12 cycles. Each sample yielded at least 2.5 million CDR3-containing paired-end reads. TCRdb reprocessed the 5' RACE reads via MiXCR and lists one record per CDR3 protein. The data contain approximately 940,000 distinct CDR3 sequences, roughly 48% of them singletons. Of note for this clonotype: Its antigen is unknown. A read error is possible here, since a much larger clone lies one base away.

This receptor was identified in a young man in good health. The specimen was blood. This chain uses TRBV11-2 with TRBJ2-1; 7 positions agree with TRBD2. The CDR3 region has the DNA TGTGCCAGCAGCTTAGCTGGAGTGGGGGGGTACAATGAGCAGTTCTTC. This codes for CASSLAGVGGYNEQFF.